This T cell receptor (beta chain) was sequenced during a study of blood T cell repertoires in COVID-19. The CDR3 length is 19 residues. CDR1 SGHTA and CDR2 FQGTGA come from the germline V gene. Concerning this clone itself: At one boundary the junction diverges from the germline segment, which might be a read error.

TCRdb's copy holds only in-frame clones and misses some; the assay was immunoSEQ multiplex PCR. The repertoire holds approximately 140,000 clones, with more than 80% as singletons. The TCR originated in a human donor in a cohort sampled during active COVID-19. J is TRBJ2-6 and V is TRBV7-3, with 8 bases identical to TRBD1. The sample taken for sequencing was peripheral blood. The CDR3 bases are TGTGCCAGCAGTTTAAAGCCCCGGACAGGGACCTCTGGGGCCAACGTCCTGACTTTC. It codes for CASSLKPRTGTSGANVLTF.